This T cell receptor (beta chain) originates from a study of cytomegalovirus exposure and HLA in healthy donors. This CDR3 has 15 residues. CDR1 and CDR2 from the germline V gene are LNHDA and SQIVND (reference sequence). Deletions cut 5 bases from V and 1 base from J, with 15 bases between. Primers included in the PCR were 60 Vbeta and 13 Jbeta primers. Measured with immunoSEQ multiplex PCR; TCRdb has only the in-frame clones, and not every one. Among around 45,000 clones listed, roughly 51% were seen once. This clone was counted at least ten times. Its antigen is still unknown. The study's findings and limits: Accurate HLA-A and HLA-B prediction from TCR beta sequences was reported for most subjects.

The sequenced material came from PBMCs. J is TRBJ2-7 and V is TRBV19, with D possibly matching TRBD1 (6 bases). The receptor's source is a man between 60 and 70 years old in good health and CMV-seronegative. Here the CDR3 reads CASSFAGDVSYEQYF. CDR3 nucleotide sequence: TGTGCCAGTAGTTTTGCAGGGGATGTTTCCTACGAGCAGTACTTC. Filled out from reference TRBV19 and TRBJ2-7, the complete variable domain reads DGGITQSPKYLFRKEGQNVTLSCEQNLNHDAMYWYRQDPGQGLRLIYYSQIVNDFQKGDIAEGYSVSREKKESFPLTVTSAQKNPTAFYLCASSFAGDVSYEQYFGPGTRLTVT.